Following are 5 T cell receptor beta chains from one sample sequenced in a study of cytomegalovirus exposure and HLA in healthy donors. Use of 60 Vbeta and 13 Jbeta primers characterized the PCR. Generated by immunoSEQ multiplex PCR, the TCRdb table keeps only in-frame clones and is missing some. The top ten clones hold around 3% of a sample with over 150,000 clones, around 75% of them seen once. The sequenced sample was PBMCs. The receptors derive from a male donor in good health and CMV-seronegative.

The chain recombines TRBV19 with TRBJ2-3; TRBD1 might be the D (5 bases). V gave up 3 bases and J gave up 3 bases, with 7 bases separating them. Looked up from germline, CDR1 is LNHDA and CDR2 is SQIVND (reference sequence). The CDR3 has 13 residues. The CDR3 loop is CASSMQGTDTQYF. The DNA of the CDR3 is TGTGCCAGTAGTATGCAGGGTACAGATACGCAGTATTTT.

This clone was seen a handful of times. For the CDR3, the DNA is TGCGCCAGCAGCCCCTCCCCTAATGAAAAACTGTTTTTT. Translation gives CASSPSPNEKLFF. V gene TRBV5-1 combines with J gene TRBJ1-4, with D unclear. V lost 4 bases to trimming and J lost 3 bases, with 7 bases between them. Germline lookup yields CDR1 SGHRS and CDR2 YFSETQ. There are 13 residues in the CDR3.

The chain employs TRBV7-9 and TRBJ2-5, with TRBD1 matching 9 bases. The V gene's germline CDR1 is SEHNR and CDR2 FQNEAQ (reference sequence). V shed 6 bases, J shed 5 bases, and the junction held 7 bases outside the gene matches. The CDR3 consists of 14 residues. CDR3 in DNA: TGTGCCAGCAGGGCGGGACAGGGTTTCGAGACCCAGTACTTC. Its protein is CASRAGQGFETQYF.

The chain has TRBV9 and TRBJ1-2; 9 bases fit TRBD1. The CDR3 spans 14 residues. Germline trimming cut 1 base from V and 7 bases from J; bases unmatched to any gene: 5. Germline V CDR1 and CDR2: SGDLS, YYNGEE. CDR3 sequence: CASSVNTGGFGYTF. The CDR3 bases are TGTGCCAGCAGCGTAAATACAGGGGGCTTTGGCTACACCTTC.

This sequence joins TRBV19 and TRBJ2-7, with D possibly TRBD1 on 5 matching bases. Germline V gives CDR1 LNHDA, CDR2 SQIVND (reference sequence). This CDR3 region has 14 residues. Trimming took off 9 bases at V and 2 bases at J, with 17 bases between the two ends. CDR3 amino acids: CASAPTGPAYEQYF. The CDR3 nucleotides are TGTGCCAGCGCCCCCACAGGCCCTGCCTACGAGCAGTACTTC.